What follows is one TCR beta chain and its context. Its target is not known. This entry comes from a study of T cell responses to AZD1222 COVID-19 vaccine. Findings of the study overall: Targeting of unmutated variant regions was reportedly seen in nearly half of spike-specific TCRs. The repertoires were collected only after the peak T cell response.

Trimming took 2 bases from V and 0 from J, leaving 5 bases between them. The CDR3 consists of 13 residues. Per germline, CDR1 GTSNPN and CDR2 SVGIG (reference sequence). The protocol was immunoSEQ multiplex PCR, while the TCRdb copy is restricted to in-frame clones and leaves out a portion. The sample lists roughly 130,000 clones; about 94% were seen once. This material consisted of peripheral blood, taken on day 0 of AZD1222 vaccination. This sequence joins TRBV30 and TRBJ1-5; no reliable D call. This sequence originates from an adult in good health. CDR3 sequence: CAWSKDSNQPQHF. CDR3 in DNA: TGTGCCTGGAGTAAAGATAGCAATCAGCCCCAGCATTTT.